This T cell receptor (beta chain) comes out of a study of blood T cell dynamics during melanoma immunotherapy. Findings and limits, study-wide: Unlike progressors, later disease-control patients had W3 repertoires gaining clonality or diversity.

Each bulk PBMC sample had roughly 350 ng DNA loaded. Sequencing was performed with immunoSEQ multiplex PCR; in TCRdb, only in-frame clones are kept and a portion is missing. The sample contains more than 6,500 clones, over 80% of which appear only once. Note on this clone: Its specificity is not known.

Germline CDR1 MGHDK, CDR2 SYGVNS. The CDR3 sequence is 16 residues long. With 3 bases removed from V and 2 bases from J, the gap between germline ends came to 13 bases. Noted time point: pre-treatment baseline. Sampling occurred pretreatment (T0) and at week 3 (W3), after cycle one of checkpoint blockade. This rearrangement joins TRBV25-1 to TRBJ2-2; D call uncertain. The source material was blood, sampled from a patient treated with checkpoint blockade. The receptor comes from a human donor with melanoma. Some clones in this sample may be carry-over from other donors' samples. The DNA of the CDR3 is TGTGCCAGCAGTGAGGCGGTCGGGCAAAACACCGGGGAGCTGTTTTTT. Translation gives CASSEAVGQNTGELFF.